Sequencing of this TCR beta chain was carried out in a study of graft-versus-host responses after intestinal transplantation. Study at large: Following induction with anti-thymocyte globulin, all recipients were given tacrolimus and steroids for three to four years.

Sequenced by immunoSEQ multiplex PCR; TCRdb stores in-frame clones only, minus some. The sample has 90,000 to 150,000 clones; roughly 95% are singletons. Details on this clone: Its antigen is unknown.

Notes on the study in general: Graft-donor T cell macrochimerism coincided with high graft-versus-host to host-versus-graft clonal ratios in allografts. The authors found GvH clones in recipient marrow, some appearing first in ileum or blood.

The source material was unstimulated CD8+ T cells sorted from spleen or lymph node cells, sampled before intestinal transplant. The TCR was taken from a human donor who received an intestinal transplant.

CDR3 nucleotides: TGTGCCAGCAGCTTCGGGACAGGGGGGGACGAGCAGTACTTC. Translating gives CASSFGTGGDEQYF. The rearrangement joins TRBV5-6 to TRBJ2-7, with 11 bases aligning to TRBD1. The CDR3 is 14 amino acids. CDR1 SGHDT and CDR2 YYEEEE come from the germline V gene. J gave up 5 bases and V 2 bases, and 3 bases lay outside the gene matches.